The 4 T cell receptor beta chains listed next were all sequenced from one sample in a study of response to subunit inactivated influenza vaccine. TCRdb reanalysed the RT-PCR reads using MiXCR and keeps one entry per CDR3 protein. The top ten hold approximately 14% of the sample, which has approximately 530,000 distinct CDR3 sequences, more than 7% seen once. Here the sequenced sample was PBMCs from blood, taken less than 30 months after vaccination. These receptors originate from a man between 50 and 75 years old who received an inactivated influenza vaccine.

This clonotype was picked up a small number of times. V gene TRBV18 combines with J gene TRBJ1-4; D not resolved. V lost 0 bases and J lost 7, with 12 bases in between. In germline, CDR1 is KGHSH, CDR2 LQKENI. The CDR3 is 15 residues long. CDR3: CASSPPGNVGEKLFF. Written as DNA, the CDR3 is TGTGCCAGCTCACCACCGGGGAATGTAGGTGAAAAACTGTTTTTT.

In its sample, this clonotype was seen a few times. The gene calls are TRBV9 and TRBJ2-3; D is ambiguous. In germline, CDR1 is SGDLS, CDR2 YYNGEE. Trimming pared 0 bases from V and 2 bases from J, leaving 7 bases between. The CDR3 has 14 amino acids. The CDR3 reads CASSVVLNTDTQYF. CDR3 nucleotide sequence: TGTGCCAGCAGCGTAGTACTAAACACAGATACGCAGTATTTT.

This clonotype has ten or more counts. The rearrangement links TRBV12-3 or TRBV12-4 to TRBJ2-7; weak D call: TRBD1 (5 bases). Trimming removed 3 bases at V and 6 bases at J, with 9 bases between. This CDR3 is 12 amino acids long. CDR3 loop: CASSLSRVEQYF. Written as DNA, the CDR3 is TGTGCCAGCAGTTTGTCCAGGGTCGAGCAGTACTTC.

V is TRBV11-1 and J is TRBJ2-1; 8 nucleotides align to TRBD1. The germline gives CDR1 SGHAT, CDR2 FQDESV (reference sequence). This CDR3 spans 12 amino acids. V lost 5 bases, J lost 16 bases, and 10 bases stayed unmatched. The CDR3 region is CASSPGQGVSFF. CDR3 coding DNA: TGTGCCAGCAGCCCCGGACAGGGTGTTAGCTTCTTC.